This T cell receptor (beta chain) was captured in a study of OX40 agonist ivuxolimab in advanced cancers. Study-wide background: Males comprised roughly four fifths of the group, whose mean age was around 62 years (range roughly 20 to 85). Antecedent anti-PD-1, anti-PD-L1 or anti-CTLA-4 therapy was permissible, with roughly 40% having received some.

Study-wide findings and caveats: CD4+ and CD8+ blood T cells expanded clonally by week 6 at 0.1 to 3.0 mg/kg.

Concerning this clone itself: Its target is not known.

The sampling schedule covered blood at baseline, cycle 4 day 1, and cycle 7 day 1. The protocol was immunoSEQ multiplex PCR, while the TCRdb copy is restricted to in-frame clones and leaves out a portion. The sample has around 67,000 clones; around 81% are singletons. The CDR3 is made up of 19 amino acids. Germline CDR1 and CDR2: SGDLS and YYNGEE. After removal of 3 bases from V and 0 bases from J, the junction contained 15 bases not matched to a gene. The sequencing here drew on CD4+ or CD8+ T cells sorted from blood, taken in a trial of the OX40 agonist ivuxolimab. This chain links TRBV9 with TRBJ2-4, with 7 bases matching TRBD1. The source is an adult with an advanced solid tumor such as melanoma, head and neck, liver or kidney cancer. CDR3 residues: CASSARRSRGSLAKNIQYF. For the CDR3, the DNA is TGTGCCAGCAGCGCCCGTAGGAGCAGGGGGAGCTTAGCCAAAAACATTCAGTACTTC.